This T cell receptor (beta chain) was captured in a study of cytomegalovirus exposure and HLA in healthy donors (dated by TCRdb to the late 2010s). Context from the whole study: An earlier analysis of 587 of the donors reported under 300 Gb of sequence data and around 120 million unique TCR beta sequences obtained from approximately 180 million T cells. Because of strong linkage in the cohort, roughly five DR-DQ haplotypes were treated as single units for association and clustering. The number of typed donors differed by locus: about 620-640 for A, B, C, DRB1 and DQB1; some 540 for DQA1; 606 for DPA1; and roughly 470 for DPB1. Of the roughly 400 genotyped donors, 80% to 90% were placed in the genetic ancestry cluster associated with self-reported Caucasian donors. In addition to the first cohort of around 670 subjects, a separate validation cohort of 120 different subjects was used. Around 320 gigabases of sequencing data and 78 million or so unique TCR sequences were included in an early release covering around 600 HLA-typed donors. Genome-wide SNP genotypes for about 60% of the roughly 670 donors were used in a later genetic analysis, which treated that subset as a discovery cohort. The study profiled the T cell repertoires of 666 subjects by immunosequencing and related them to cytomegalovirus serostatus. Alongside the repertoire data, information on donor age, sex, ethnicity and CMV serostatus was compiled. Rather than using new phenotypic data, the later analysis identified candidate immune exposures from TCR beta sequences and from how often those sequences occurred across donors. HLA typing covered class I and class II loci at four-digit resolution. To decide whether each TCR beta V gene segment behaved as functional or pseudogenic, an earlier analysis of approximately 600 of the donors relied on high-throughput TCR beta sequencing. A later analysis re-analyzed previously published TCR beta repertoires from 550 to 700 donors and added high-resolution HLA genotyping to study TCR occurrence patterns. The study aimed to test whether cataloging public T cell receptors could reveal signatures of past pathogen exposure. All discovery cohort repertoires had been generated on a single sequencing platform. Across about 370 genotyped donors of the cohort, an average of about 200,000 unique TCR beta nucleotide sequences per donor were sequenced, and 15% to 20% of those sequences were non-productive. The study combined high-throughput TCR immunosequencing, statistical association of individual TCRs with disease status, and machine learning to predict cytomegalovirus infection status. The investigation overall reported the following: In this cohort, only TCR beta chains were sequenced, and detectable features were limited by the absence of alpha or paired-chain data. The only immune exposure information available for the cohort was CMV serostatus. The study listed 150 to 200 TCR beta chains as associated with cytomegalovirus. The sequencing pipeline was judged likely to have produced a cluster of highly shared sequence variants as a technical artifact. Specific HLA alleles were associated with over 15,000 TCR beta sequences at a false discovery rate of 0.05 in a later analysis. Most TCR sequences were observed very rarely across donors, whereas some public TCRs were present in many individuals. The classifier was reported to diagnose cytomegalovirus status with high specificity and sensitivity in both the original and validation cohorts. A further reported finding was that TCR beta sequences accurately predicted the HLA-A and HLA-B alleles for most subjects in the first cohort. Broadly in line with IMGT annotations, most TCR beta V segments showed up in productive rearrangements about 87% or about 30% of the time in an earlier analysis of 587 of the donors. Sequencing depth was assumed to be roughly uniform across donors in the presence/absence analyses, though that assumption may not hold. A few of the identified cytomegalovirus-associated TCR beta chains were confirmed in vitro to be specific for cytomegalovirus antigens. Assigning TCR associations to individual alleles was difficult when HLA alleles, especially DR and DQ, strongly co-occurred. In a later analysis, most CMV-associated TCR beta chains were found to appear HLA-restricted, with HLA associations seemingly driven largely by CMV exposure. In a later genetic analysis, fewer N-insertions in productive TCRs were reported among donors in an Asian-associated ancestry cluster than the roughly 710-donor mean. In a later analysis, the rate of TCR association differed among HLA loci, with DRB1 alleles having the most associated TCRs and HLA-C alleles having the fewest. Because counts were too low, some 16 rarely observed V segments, including chromosome 9 orphons, were excluded from the earlier analysis of some 590 of the donors. According to a later analysis, parvovirus B19, influenza, CMV and Epstein-Barr virus appeared linked to several top co-occurrence clusters. Correlated functional status among segregating V segments might be attributable to linkage disequilibrium, but an unknown experimental factor could not be ruled out. V-gene and J-gene trimming of TCR beta chains was associated with a missense DCLRE1C variant in a later genetic analysis, and the association was replicated in an independent cohort. Some IMGT-functional V segments, including TRBV6-2 and TRBV6-3, could not be told apart with the 87-base-pair reads, so those segments were excluded. The authors suggested that the approach could potentially be generalized to other disease states and immunological phenotypes. In a later analysis, HLA-associated TCR beta chains were found to be more clonally expanded and to have lower generation probabilities than equally common non-associated chains. Because some donors lacked HLA typing at each locus, the association tests relied only on the typed subset.

The method behind the library was the immunoSEQ multiplex PCR assay. A mixture of 60 forward primers for TCR Vbeta segments and 13 reverse primers for TCR Jbeta segments was used in the multiplex PCR. The CDR3 region of rearranged TCR beta genes was amplified from genomic DNA with a multiplex PCR assay. Amplified TCR beta libraries were sequenced as 87-base-pair reads on the Illumina HiSeq System. Processing in the source paper ran as follows. A later analysis counted 75 million to 100 million unique TCR beta chains across the 700 or so repertoires, and 9 million to 14 million of these chains were shared by at least two donors. Raw reads were error-corrected and collapsed into unique sequences by a nearest-neighbor algorithm in which closely related sequences were merged to remove PCR and sequencing errors. V, D and J gene segments were assigned by aligning CDR3 sequences to IMGT reference sequences. Each retained sequence needed at least a six-nucleotide match to both a V gene segment and a J gene segment. A rearrangement counted as productive if the CDR3 had no stop codons and remained in frame with V and J, and every other rearrangement counted as non-productive. Following IMGT convention, CDR3 was defined as the stretch from the second conserved V-encoded cysteine up to the conserved J-encoded phenylalanine. The earlier analysis of 587 of the donors excluded any sequence lacking an unambiguous match to a single V gene segment. An earlier analysis of 587 of the donors classified V segments as functional when productive rearrangements were above 56.7% and as segregating when the standard deviation between donors was above 5%. A statistical classification framework was developed to diagnose cytomegalovirus status using the catalog of TCR beta chain sequences. A later analysis assigned V and J genes by comparing TCR nucleotide sequences with IMGT/GENE-DB human TR gene sequences. The TCRdist pipeline was used in a later analysis to assign CDR3 sequences and most-parsimonious VDJ recombination scenarios. In a later analysis, each TCR beta chain was defined by its CDR3 amino acid sequence together with its V-gene family, and reads without a unique V-gene family were excluded. As a way to deal with suspected cross-contamination and a sequencing artifact, a later analysis dropped over 550 nucleotide sequences that were highly shared and had low generation probability. In a later analysis, a clonal expansion index for each public chain was calculated from normalized within-repertoire ranks of inferred template counts. Generation probabilities in a later analysis came from a VDJ recombination model fitted to out-of-frame rearrangements, and those results were checked against IGoR. A later analysis scored TCR-TCR, TCR-HLA and TCR-CMV co-occurrence with hypergeometric tests, applying a repertoire-size bias correction to TCR pairs. In a later analysis, false discovery rates were estimated by permuting HLA or CMV assignments 20 times. In a later analysis, co-occurring TCRs were grouped with DBSCAN, and TCRdist sequence similarity was added when clustering was performed within HLA-allele-positive subsets. Repertoires with fewer than 30,000 or more than 120,000 public chains, plus five repertoires with anomalous nucleotide sharing, were excluded from co-occurrence clustering. Not all clones reach the TCRdb copy of this immuneACCESS table, which keeps in-frame sequences only. Checked studies attribute under half of the gap to unresolved V genes and leave the rest unexplained. The V and J calls and clone size were taken over from that table, and D and trimming were inferred from the DNA. A total of some 130,000 clones appear in this sample, approximately 61% of them only once. Jointly, the top ten make up 1.6% of the sample.

The CDR3 has 14 amino acids, counting the end cysteine and phenylalanine. Just the 42-base CDR3 DNA is kept, in frame starting at base 1. Compared with germline, V lacks 2 bases and J lacks 6 bases; bases without a gene match: 3. From the germline V gene, CDR1 is SGDLS and CDR2 is YYNGEE. The cohort was made up of about 670 healthy bone marrow donors. At the time of sampling, all cohort members were nominally healthy, though unrecorded immune exposures were likely present. The donor was CMV seropositive and was included in the group of some 290 seropositive cohort members. Each donor provided a peripheral blood sample, and peripheral blood mononuclear cells were used for TCR beta sequencing. The Qiagen DNeasy Blood Extraction Kit was used to extract genomic DNA from the blood cell samples. Regarding this clone: Its antigen is not yet known. No much larger clone is present one base from it, and per-base qualities are unavailable.

The sequenced material came from PBMCs. The chain is encoded by TRBV9 joined to TRBJ1-5, with 9 central nucleotides matching TRBD1. The TCR sequence derives from a man under 40 in good health and CMV-seropositive. The CDR3 loop reads CASSVGQGGQPQHF. The DNA sequence follows: TGTGCCAGCAGCGTGGGACAGGGAGGTCAGCCCCAGCATTTT.